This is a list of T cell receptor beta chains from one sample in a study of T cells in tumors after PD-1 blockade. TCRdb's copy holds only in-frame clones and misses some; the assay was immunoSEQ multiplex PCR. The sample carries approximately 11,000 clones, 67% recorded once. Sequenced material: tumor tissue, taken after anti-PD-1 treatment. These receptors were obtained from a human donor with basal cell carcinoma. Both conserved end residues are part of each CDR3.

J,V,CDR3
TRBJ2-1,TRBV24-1,CATSGPPRGRGYNEQFF
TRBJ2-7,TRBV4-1,CASSQVVTSGSYEQYF
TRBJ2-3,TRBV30,CAWSASGSSTDTQYF
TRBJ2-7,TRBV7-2,CASSVMSQVGGSYEQYF
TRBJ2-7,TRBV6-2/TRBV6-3,CASSYSIPVEQYF
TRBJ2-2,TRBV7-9,CASRPSGGNTGELFF
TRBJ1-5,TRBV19,CASSIAAGYNNQPQHF
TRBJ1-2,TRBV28,CASTQFSGRNGYTF
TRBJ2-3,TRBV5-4,CASSLWGGGAGDTQYF
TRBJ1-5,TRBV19,CASWDRGLGSNQPQHF